Listed below are T cell receptor beta chains from one sample, sequenced in a study of T-cell memory formation after mild COVID-19. TCRdb used MiXCR to reprocess the 5' RACE reads, holding one entry per CDR3 protein. In the table there are hundreds of thousands of distinct CDR3 sequences, around 20% of which are singletons. The source material was PBMCs or a T cell subset sorted from them (not recorded which). These receptors all stem from an adult woman who had mild COVID-19 (a few samples of this study predate the infection). Cell type and time point are not known. Both conserved end residues are part of each CDR3. D genes are given only for firm matches. The size field is filled for only some rows; it gives once, few, many or a size class.

v_call,clone_size,d_call,j_call,cdr3_nt,cdr3_aa
TRBV3-1,few,NA,TRBJ1-6,TGTGCCAGCAGCCGAGGAGGGATTCTCAATTCACCCCTCCACTTT,CASSRGGILNSPLHF
TRBV9,NA,NA,TRBJ1-2,TGTGCCAGCAGCGCTTCTGGCGCGACAGTTAACTATGGCTACACCTTC,CASSASGATVNYGYTF
TRBV7-6,few,NA,TRBJ2-1,TGTGCCAGCAGCTTAGCGGCGGTGACCTACAATGAGCAGTTCTTC,CASSLAAVTYNEQFF
TRBV4-3,many,TRBD1,TRBJ2-7,TGCGCCAGCAGCCATCATCGGACAGGATCCTACGAGCAGTACTTC,CASSHHRTGSYEQYF
TRBV19,NA,NA,TRBJ2-7,TGTGCCAGTAGTATGGGATCACCTTCCGAGCAGTACTTC,CASSMGSPSEQYF
TRBV24-1,few,NA,TRBJ2-7,TGTGCCACCAGTGAATCCGGGACAACTACTGTCTACGAGCAGTACTTC,CATSESGTTTVYEQYF
TRBV24-1,NA,NA,TRBJ1-1,TGTGCCACCAGTGATCTCGAGGACACTGAAGCTTTCTTT,CATSDLEDTEAFF
TRBV7-6,few,TRBD1,TRBJ1-2,TGTGCCAGCAGCGAGACAGGGTATGGCTACACCTTC,CASSETGYGYTF
TRBV18,NA,NA,TRBJ1-4,TGTGCCAGCTCCGAGGAACGTACTTTGATGAAAAGAGAGTTTTTT,CASSEERTLMKREFF
TRBV6-2/TRBV6-3,NA,TRBD1,TRBJ1-1,TGTGCCAGCAGCTTAAGATATTCCGGGACAGATAACACTGAAGCTTTCTTT,CASSLRYSGTDNTEAFF
TRBV20-1,few,NA,TRBJ1-5,TGCAGTGCTAGAGGGCCCGATCAGCCCCAGCATTTT,CSARGPDQPQHF
TRBV9,NA,NA,TRBJ2-7,TGTGCCAGCAGCGTAGCTGAAGGAATTGCCTACGAGCAGTACTTC,CASSVAEGIAYEQYF
TRBV7-8,once,NA,TRBJ2-3,TGTGCCAGCAGCTCCCAACCCGGCTCAGTTAGTGCAGATACGCAGTATTTT,CASSSQPGSVSADTQYF
TRBV20-1,NA,TRBD1,TRBJ1-2,TGCAGTGCTATCCTAGGGACAGAGAACACCTTC,CSAILGTENTF
TRBV9,many,NA,TRBJ2-7,TGTGCCAGCAGCGTAGCGGGGGGCGACGAGCAGTACTTC,CASSVAGGDEQYF
TRBV7-2,NA,TRBD2,TRBJ2-1,TGTGCCAGCAGCTTGGGGGGGAGGCCCTACAATGAGCAGTTCTTC,CASSLGGRPYNEQFF
TRBV11-2,few,TRBD2,TRBJ2-1,TGTGCCAGCAGGACCGGGACTAGCAGAATCAATGAGCAGTTCTTC,CASRTGTSRINEQFF
TRBV19,NA,NA,TRBJ1-1,TGTGCCAGTAGTATAGGACAGACCAACACTGAAGCTTTCTTT,CASSIGQTNTEAFF
TRBV4-3,many,NA,TRBJ2-3,TGCGCCAGCAGCCAAGAATGGCTAGATACGCAGTATTTT,CASSQEWLDTQYF
TRBV10-3,few,NA,TRBJ2-2,TGTGCCATCAGGGGGGCCGGGGAGCTGTTTTTT,CAIRGAGELFF
TRBV20-1,NA,TRBD1,TRBJ1-5,TGCAGTGCTGACAGGGCGAATAGCAATCAGCCCCAGCATTTT,CSADRANSNQPQHF
TRBV5-6,NA,TRBD1,TRBJ1-2,TGTGACAGCAGCTCGCGACAGGGGCTGAGCTACACCTTC,CDSSSRQGLSYTF
TRBV7-2,few,NA,TRBJ2-6,TGTGCCAGCAGCTTAGTCCGGGGCACTGGGGCCAACGTCCTGACTTTC,CASSLVRGTGANVLTF
TRBV24-1,NA,NA,TRBJ2-7,TGTGCCACCAGTGATGGGGCGCTCGGTAGGTACGAGCAGTACTTC,CATSDGALGRYEQYF
TRBV12-3/TRBV12-4,NA,NA,TRBJ1-2,TGTGCCAGCAGCTTATCTGGGGAGATGGACTATGGCTACACCTTC,CASSLSGEMDYGYTF
TRBV12-3/TRBV12-4,NA,NA,TRBJ2-7,TGTGCCAGCACCAAGGGGTTGTCCTACGAGCAGTACTTC,CASTKGLSYEQYF
TRBV4-1,many,NA,TRBJ2-7,TGCGCCAGCAGCCAGGGTAGGGGAGCCTACGAGCAGTACTTC,CASSQGRGAYEQYF
TRBV18,NA,TRBD1,TRBJ1-1,TGTGCCAGCTCACCAACGGAGACAGGGGTCACTGAAGCTTTCTTT,CASSPTETGVTEAFF
TRBV4-1,NA,NA,TRBJ2-7,TGCGCCAGCAGCCAAGGATATGGGGGACAACCGCAGTACTTC,CASSQGYGGQPQYF
TRBV7-8,NA,NA,TRBJ2-5,TGTGCCAGCTCTAAGGGGGGCTCTCAAGAGACCCAGTACTTC,CASSKGGSQETQYF
TRBV29-1,few,NA,TRBJ2-1,TGCAGCGGGAGCTCCTACAATGAGCAGTTCTTC,CSGSSYNEQFF
TRBV15,NA,TRBD1,TRBJ1-1,TGTGCCACCAGCAGAGGGGGGACAGTCATGAACACTGAAGCTTTCTTT,CATSRGGTVMNTEAFF
TRBV5-1,few,TRBD2,TRBJ2-2,TGCGCCAGCAGCTTGACTAGCGGCCCCGGGGAGCTGTTTTTT,CASSLTSGPGELFF
TRBV7-2,few,NA,TRBJ1-2,TGTGCCAGCAGCTTCCGGACAGCTAACTATGGCTACACCTTC,CASSFRTANYGYTF
TRBV18,NA,NA,TRBJ1-3,TGTGCCAGCTCACCGGTTTTAACCTCTGGAAACACCATATATTTT,CASSPVLTSGNTIYF
TRBV7-9,many,NA,TRBJ2-3,TGTGCCAGCAGCTCCCGGGCCTTTACTAGCACAGATACGCAGTATTTT,CASSSRAFTSTDTQYF
TRBV12-3/TRBV12-4,NA,NA,TRBJ1-5,TGTGCCAGCAGTTCCGACGGACACAATCAGCCCCAGCATTTT,CASSSDGHNQPQHF